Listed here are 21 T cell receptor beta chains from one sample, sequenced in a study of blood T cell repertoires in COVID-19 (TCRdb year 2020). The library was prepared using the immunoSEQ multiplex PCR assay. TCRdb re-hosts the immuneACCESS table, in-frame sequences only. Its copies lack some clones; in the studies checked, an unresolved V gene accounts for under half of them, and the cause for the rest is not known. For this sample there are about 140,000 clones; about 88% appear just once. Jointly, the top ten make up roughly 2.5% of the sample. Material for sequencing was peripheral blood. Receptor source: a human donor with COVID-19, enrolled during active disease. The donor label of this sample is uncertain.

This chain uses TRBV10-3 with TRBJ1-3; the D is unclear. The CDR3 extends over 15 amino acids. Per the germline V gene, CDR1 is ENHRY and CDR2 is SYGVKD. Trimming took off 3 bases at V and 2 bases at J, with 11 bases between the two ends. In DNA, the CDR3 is TGTGCCATCAGTGAACGGCGGTTGGCTGGAAACACCATATATTTT. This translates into CAISERRLAGNTIYF.

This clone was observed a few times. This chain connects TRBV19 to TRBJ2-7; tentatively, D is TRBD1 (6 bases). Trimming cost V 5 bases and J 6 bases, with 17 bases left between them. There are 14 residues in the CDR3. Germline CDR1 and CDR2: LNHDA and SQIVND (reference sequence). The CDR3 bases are TGTGCCAGTAGTTCGCGAGGGGGTCCGGGCGAGCAGTACTTC. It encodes CASSSRGGPGEQYF.

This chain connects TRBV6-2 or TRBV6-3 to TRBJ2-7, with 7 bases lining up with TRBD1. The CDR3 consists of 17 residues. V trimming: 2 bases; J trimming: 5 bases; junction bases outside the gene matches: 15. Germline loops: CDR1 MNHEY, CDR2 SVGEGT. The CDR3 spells CASSYQPLGTESDEQYF. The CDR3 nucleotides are TGTGCCAGCAGTTACCAGCCTTTGGGGACAGAAAGTGACGAGCAGTACTTC.

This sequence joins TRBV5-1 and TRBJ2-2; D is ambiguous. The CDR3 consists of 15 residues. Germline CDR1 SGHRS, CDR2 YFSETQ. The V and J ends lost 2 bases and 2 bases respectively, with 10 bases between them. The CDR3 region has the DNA TGCGCCAGCAGCTTCGCAAGACAAAACACCGGGGAGCTGTTTTTT. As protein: CASSFARQNTGELFF.

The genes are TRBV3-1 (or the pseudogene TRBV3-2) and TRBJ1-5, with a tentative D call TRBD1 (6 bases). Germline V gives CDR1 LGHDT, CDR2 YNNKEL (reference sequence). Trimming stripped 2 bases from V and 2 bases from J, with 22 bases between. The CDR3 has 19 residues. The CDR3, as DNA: TGTGCCAGCAGCCAAAACCTTGGGAGTGGGACACACGGCAATCAGCCCCAGCATTTT. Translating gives CASSQNLGSGTHGNQPQHF.

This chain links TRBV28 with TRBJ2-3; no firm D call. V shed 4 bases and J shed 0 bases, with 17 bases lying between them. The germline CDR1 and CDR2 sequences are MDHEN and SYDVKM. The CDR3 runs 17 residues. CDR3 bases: TGTGCCAGCAGTTCAAACGCCTATTACTCTAGCACAGATACGCAGTATTTT. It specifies CASSSNAYYSSTDTQYF.

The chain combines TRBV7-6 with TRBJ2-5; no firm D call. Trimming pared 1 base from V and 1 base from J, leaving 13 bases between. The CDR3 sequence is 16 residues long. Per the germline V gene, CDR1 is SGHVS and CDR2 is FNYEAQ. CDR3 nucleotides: TGTGCCAGCAGCTTAGAGGTTCCCTCGGGCCAAGAGACCCAGTACTTC. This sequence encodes CASSLEVPSGQETQYF. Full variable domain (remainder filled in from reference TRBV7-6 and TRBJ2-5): GAGVSQSPRYKVTKRGQDVALRCDPISGHVSLYWYRQALGQGPEFLTYFNYEAQQDKSGLPNDRFSAERPEGSISTLTIQRTEQRDSAMYRCASSLEVPSGQETQYFGPGTRLLVL.

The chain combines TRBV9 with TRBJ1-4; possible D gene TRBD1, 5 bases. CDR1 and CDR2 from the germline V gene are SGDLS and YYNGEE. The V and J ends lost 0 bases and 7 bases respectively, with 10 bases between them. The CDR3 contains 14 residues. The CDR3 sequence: CASSVGTGGEKLFF. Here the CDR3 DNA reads TGTGCCAGCAGCGTAGGGACCGGGGGTGAAAAACTGTTTTTT.

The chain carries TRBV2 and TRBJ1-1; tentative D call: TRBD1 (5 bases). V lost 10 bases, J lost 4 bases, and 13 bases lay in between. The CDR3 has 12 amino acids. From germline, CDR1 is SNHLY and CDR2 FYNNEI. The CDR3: CANSGGGTEAFF. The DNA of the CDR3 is TGTGCCAACTCAGGCGGGGGCACTGAAGCTTTCTTT.

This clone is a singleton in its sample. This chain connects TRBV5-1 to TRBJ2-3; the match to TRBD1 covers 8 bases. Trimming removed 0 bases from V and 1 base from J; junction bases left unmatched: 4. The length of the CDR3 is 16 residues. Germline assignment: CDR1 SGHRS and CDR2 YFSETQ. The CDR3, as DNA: TGCGCCAGCAGCTTGGCCACGACAGGGGGCACAGATACGCAGTATTTT. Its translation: CASSLATTGGTDTQYF.

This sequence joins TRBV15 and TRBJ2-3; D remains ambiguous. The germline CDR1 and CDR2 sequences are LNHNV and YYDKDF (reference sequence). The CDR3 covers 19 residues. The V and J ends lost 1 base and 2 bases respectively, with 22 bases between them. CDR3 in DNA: TGTGCCACCAGCAGAGTTCCCCCCTTTTCCGAGAAACTCACAGATACGCAGTATTTT. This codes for CATSRVPPFSEKLTDTQYF.

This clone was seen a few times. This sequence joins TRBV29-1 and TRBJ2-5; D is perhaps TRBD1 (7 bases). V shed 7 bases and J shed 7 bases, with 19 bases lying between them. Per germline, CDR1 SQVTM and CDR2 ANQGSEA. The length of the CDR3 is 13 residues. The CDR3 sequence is CSGIQGPGGTQYF. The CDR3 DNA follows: TGCAGCGGGATACAGGGGCCCGGGGGGACCCAGTACTTC.

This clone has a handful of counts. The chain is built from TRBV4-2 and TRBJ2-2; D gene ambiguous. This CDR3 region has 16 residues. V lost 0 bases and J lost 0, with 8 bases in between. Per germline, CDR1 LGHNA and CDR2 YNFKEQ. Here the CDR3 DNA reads TGTGCCAGCAGCCAAGAGCCAGATTCGAACACCGGGGAGCTGTTTTTT. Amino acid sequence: CASSQEPDSNTGELFF.

CDR3 in DNA: TGTGCCAGCAGCTTAGGACAGTTGGCAACTAATGAAAAACTGTTTTTT. Amino acids: CASSLGQLATNEKLFF. This chain joins TRBV11-2 and TRBJ1-4; D might be TRBD1 (5 bases). This CDR3 has 16 residues. CDR1 is SGHAT and CDR2 is FQNNGV in the germline V gene. V was clipped by 1 base and J by 0 bases, with 9 bases between them.

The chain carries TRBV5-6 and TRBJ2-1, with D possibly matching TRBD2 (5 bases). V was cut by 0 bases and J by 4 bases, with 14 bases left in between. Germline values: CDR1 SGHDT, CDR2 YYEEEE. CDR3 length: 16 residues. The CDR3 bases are TGTGCCAGCAGCTTGGGAGGGTTAGCCTATTACAATGAGCAGTTCTTC. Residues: CASSLGGLAYYNEQFF.

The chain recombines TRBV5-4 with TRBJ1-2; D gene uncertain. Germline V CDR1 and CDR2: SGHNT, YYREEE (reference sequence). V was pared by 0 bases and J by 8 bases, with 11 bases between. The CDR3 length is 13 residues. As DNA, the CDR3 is TGTGCCAGCAGCTTGGGAGGGTTGGGCGGCTACACCTTC. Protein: CASSLGGLGGYTF.

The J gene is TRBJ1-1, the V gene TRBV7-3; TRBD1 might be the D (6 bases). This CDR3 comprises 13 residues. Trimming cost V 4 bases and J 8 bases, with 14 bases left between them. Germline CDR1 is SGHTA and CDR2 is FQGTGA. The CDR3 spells CASSSSWGQEAFF. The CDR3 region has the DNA TGTGCCAGCAGCTCCTCGTGGGGGCAGGAAGCTTTCTTT.

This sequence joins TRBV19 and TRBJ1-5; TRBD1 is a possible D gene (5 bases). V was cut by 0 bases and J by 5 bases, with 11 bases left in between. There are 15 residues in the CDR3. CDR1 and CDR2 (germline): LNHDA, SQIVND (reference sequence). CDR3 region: CASSIDQGMDQPQHF. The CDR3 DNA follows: TGTGCCAGTAGTATAGATCAGGGTATGGATCAGCCCCAGCATTTT.

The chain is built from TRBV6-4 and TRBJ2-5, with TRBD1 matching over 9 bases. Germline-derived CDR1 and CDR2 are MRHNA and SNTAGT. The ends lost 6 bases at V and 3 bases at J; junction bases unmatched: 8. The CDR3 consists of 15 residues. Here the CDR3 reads CASRGQGVQEETQYF. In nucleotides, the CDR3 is TGTGCCAGCAGGGGACAGGGAGTTCAGGAAGAGACCCAGTACTTC.

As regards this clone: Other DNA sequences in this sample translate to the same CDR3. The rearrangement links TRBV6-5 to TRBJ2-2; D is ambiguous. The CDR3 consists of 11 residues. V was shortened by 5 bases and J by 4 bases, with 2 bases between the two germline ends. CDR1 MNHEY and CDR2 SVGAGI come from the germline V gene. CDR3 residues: CASSRTGELFF. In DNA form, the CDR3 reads TGTGCCAGCAGTCGCACCGGGGAGCTGTTTTTT.

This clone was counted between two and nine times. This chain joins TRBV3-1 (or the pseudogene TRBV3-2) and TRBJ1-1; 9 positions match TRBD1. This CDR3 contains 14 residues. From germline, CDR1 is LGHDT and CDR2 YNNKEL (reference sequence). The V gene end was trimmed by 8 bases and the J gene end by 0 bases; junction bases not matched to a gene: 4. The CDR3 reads CASGTGRMNTEAFF. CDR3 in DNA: TGTGCCAGCGGGACAGGGCGTATGAACACTGAAGCTTTCTTT.